The 23 T cell receptor beta chains below all came from one sample that was sequenced in a study of cytomegalovirus exposure and HLA in healthy donors. Both 60 Vbeta primers and 13 Jbeta primers went into the PCR. The repertoire was sequenced with immunoSEQ multiplex PCR; TCRdb's copy has only in-frame clones and lacks some. Of fewer than 200,000 clones in the sample, about four fifths were seen once. Sequences were obtained from PBMCs. The receptors were sampled from a man aged 50 to 60 in good health and CMV-seronegative.

The chain joins TRBV5-1 to TRBJ1-2; a weak D match, TRBD1 (5 bases). V was trimmed by 6 bases and J by 0 bases, leaving 12 bases between them. This CDR3 spans 14 amino acids. Germline assignment: CDR1 SGHRS and CDR2 YFSETQ. The CDR3 loop reads CASNQGSANYGYTF. The CDR3 bases are TGCGCCAGCAATCAGGGATCAGCTAACTATGGCTACACCTTC. Variable domain in full (rest from reference TRBV5-1 and TRBJ1-2): KAGVTQTPRYLIKTRGQQVTLSCSPISGHRSVSWYQQTPGQGLQFLFEYFSETQRNKGNFPGRFSGRQFSNSRSEMNVSTLELGDSALYLCASNQGSANYGYTFGSGTRLTVV.

This clone was recorded once. The chain joins TRBV7-2 to TRBJ1-1, with 8 bases lining up with TRBD1. This CDR3 has 14 amino acids. In germline, CDR1 is SGHTA, CDR2 FQGNSA. V lost 3 bases to trimming and J lost 5 bases; unmatched junction nucleotides: 5. CDR3 region: CASSLRTGQTEAFF. The CDR3 DNA follows: TGTGCCAGCAGCTTGAGGACAGGGCAAACTGAAGCTTTCTTT.

This clone was recorded only once. This chain uses TRBV4-3 with TRBJ2-1; 10 bases match TRBD2. CDR1 LGHNA and CDR2 YSLEER come from the germline V gene. V was pared by 2 bases and J by 8 bases, with 12 bases of the junction left unmatched. The CDR3 runs to 17 residues. The CDR3 here is CASSQIRSGGVGDEQFF. The CDR3 DNA follows: TGCGCCAGCAGCCAAATAAGAAGCGGGGGGGTTGGAGATGAGCAGTTCTTC.

The J gene is TRBJ1-1, the V gene TRBV21-1; TRBD1, the table's D call, lacks a check against the DNA. TRBV21-1 is assigned pseudogene status. The CDR3 contains 14 residues. The CDR3 here is CASSKDISGSEAFF. CDR3 in DNA: TGTGCCAGCAGCAAAGACATATCAGGATCAGAAGCTTTCTTT.

This clone turned up a few times. The chain links TRBV5-1 to TRBJ2-7; 8 bases are a match to TRBD1. With V trimmed by 4 bases and J by 7 bases, 7 bases remained unmatched. CDR1 SGHRS and CDR2 YFSETQ come from the germline V gene. CDR3 length: 13 amino acids. The CDR3 sequence: CASSAGQVKEQYF. DNA of the CDR3: TGCGCCAGCAGCGCGGGACAGGTCAAAGAGCAGTACTTC. The full variable domain, its missing parts supplied by reference TRBV5-1 and TRBJ2-7, is KAGVTQTPRYLIKTRGQQVTLSCSPISGHRSVSWYQQTPGQGLQFLFEYFSETQRNKGNFPGRFSGRQFSNSRSEMNVSTLELGDSALYLCASSAGQVKEQYFGPGTRLTVT.

This chain links TRBV18 with TRBJ2-7, with unresolved D. Deletions cut 2 bases from V and 6 bases from J, with 8 bases between. The length of the CDR3 is 12 residues. The germline V gene has CDR1 KGHSH and CDR2 LQKENI. This CDR3 is CASSPGVIEQYF. Here the CDR3 DNA reads TGTGCCAGCTCACCAGGAGTCATCGAGCAGTACTTC.

This clone was observed once. The chain employs TRBV7-2 and TRBJ2-3; TRBD2 agrees at 9 bases. This CDR3 contains 18 residues. J was trimmed by 0 bases and V by 2 bases; bases with no gene match: 9. Per the germline V gene, CDR1 is SGHTA and CDR2 is FQGNSA. The CDR3 DNA follows: TGTGCCAGCAGCTTATTTGCCAAAACTAGCGGGAGCACAGATACGCAGTATTTT. It translates to CASSLFAKTSGSTDTQYF.

The rearrangement joins TRBV2 to TRBJ2-3, with D possibly being TRBD2 (6 bases). CDR1 SNHLY and CDR2 FYNNEI come from the germline V gene. The germline V and J ends were trimmed by 4 bases and 4 bases, with 15 bases remaining between them. The CDR3 is 15 residues long. The CDR3 is CASSGSAGLADTQYF. In DNA form, the CDR3 reads TGTGCCAGCAGTGGAAGTGCGGGGCTGGCAGATACGCAGTATTTT.

This chain uses TRBV7-2 with TRBJ1-2; a possible D gene is TRBD1 (5 bases). The CDR3 contains 19 residues. V lost 2 bases to trimming and J lost 7 bases, with 29 bases between them. Germline CDR1 reads SGHTA; CDR2 reads FQGNSA. CDR3 sequence reads: CASSLLRGGGGPLFFGYTF. CDR3 coding DNA: TGTGCCAGCAGCTTATTACGGGGGGGTGGGGGACCCCTCTTTTTTGGCTACACCTTC.

The rearrangement joins TRBV30 to TRBJ1-1; 7 bases map to TRBD1. Germline CDR1 and CDR2: GTSNPN and SVGIG (reference sequence). CDR3 length equals 14 residues. V gave up 3 bases and J gave up 4 bases; unmatched junction bases: 8. The DNA of the CDR3 is TGTGCCTGGAGGCTGTTAGGGGGCGGCACTGAAGCTTTCTTT. Translating it yields CAWRLLGGGTEAFF.

The chain is built from TRBV28 and TRBJ2-5; the match to TRBD1 covers 10 bases. Germline CDR1 reads MDHEN; CDR2 reads SYDVKM. The CDR3 consists of 16 residues. The V gene end was trimmed by 6 bases and the J gene end by 7 bases; junction bases not matched to a gene: 14. The CDR3 sequence is CASRAGDRGHPGTQYF. CDR3 sequence (DNA): TGTGCCAGCAGAGCGGGGGACAGGGGACACCCAGGGACCCAGTACTTC.

This chain links TRBV9 with TRBJ2-7; TRBD1 agrees at 7 bases. J lost 2 bases, V lost 0 bases, and 2 bases had no gene match. CDR1 SGDLS and CDR2 YYNGEE come from the germline V gene. The CDR3 length is 14 residues. CDR3 residues: CASSVAGTAYEQYF. The CDR3 DNA reads TGTGCCAGCAGCGTAGCTGGGACAGCCTACGAGCAGTACTTC. Together with reference TRBV9 and TRBJ2-7, the CDR3 gives the full variable domain: DSGVTQTPKHLITATGQRVTLRCSPRSGDLSVYWYQQSLDQGLQFLIQYYNGEERAKGNILERFSAQQFPDLHSELNLSSLELGDSALYFCASSVAGTAYEQYFGPGTRLTVT.

This clone was detected only a few times. The chain uses TRBV16 and TRBJ1-1; D may be TRBD1 (5 bases). The germline V gene encodes CDR1 KGHSY and CDR2 FQNENV. This CDR3 has 13 residues. Trimming removed 0 bases from V and 8 bases from J, with 10 bases in between. The CDR3 region is CASSQSGAGEAFF. Written as DNA, the CDR3 is TGTGCCAGCAGCCAATCAGGGGCCGGGGAAGCTTTCTTT.

The V and J genes are TRBV6-1 and TRBJ2-7, with TRBD2 as a possible D gene (6 bases). The CDR3 spans 15 residues. The V and J ends lost 1 base and 5 bases respectively, with 15 bases between them. Germline V CDR1 and CDR2: MNHNS, SASEGT. The CDR3 here is CASSEEVGGFDEQYF. In DNA, the CDR3 is TGTGCCAGCAGTGAAGAGGTTGGAGGGTTCGACGAGCAGTACTTC.

This clone was detected a few times. CDR3 sequence (DNA): TGTGCCAGTAGAAGGCTTCAGGGGTCGAATGAGCAGTTCTTC. Protein product: CASRRLQGSNEQFF. V gene TRBV19 combines with J gene TRBJ2-1, with D possibly TRBD1 on 6 matching bases. V lost 6 bases, J lost 7 bases, and 16 bases lay in between. Germline CDR1 reads LNHDA; CDR2 reads SQIVND (reference sequence). The CDR3 runs 14 residues.

This chain links TRBV7-9 with TRBJ1-1; D gene unclear. The CDR3 extends over 12 amino acids. Trimming took off 6 bases at V and 11 bases at J, with 16 bases between the two ends. In germline, CDR1 is SEHNR, CDR2 FQNEAQ (reference sequence). The CDR3 loop reads CASSTTAGEAFF. The CDR3 bases are TGTGCCAGCAGTACGACCGCCGGGGAGGCTTTCTTT.

This clone has only one observation. The chain employs TRBV1 and TRBJ2-3; the D call in the table, TRBD2, was not verified against the DNA. TRBV1 is an annotated pseudogene. The CDR3 contains 20 residues. The CDR3 reads CTSSQPRRKRTDFSTDTQYF. The CDR3 coding sequence is TGCACCAGCAGCCAACCGAGGAGGAAGCGTACCGACTTTAGCACAGATACGCAGTATTTT.

The chain employs TRBV13 and TRBJ2-7; TRBD1 agrees at 7 bases. CDR1 is PRHDT, CDR2 FYEKMQ, per germline (reference sequence). V shed 5 bases, J shed 5 bases, and the junction held 12 bases outside the gene matches. The CDR3 extends over 15 amino acids. The CDR3 nucleotides read TGTGCCAGCAGCAACCGGGACAGAGGGAAGGACGAGCAGTACTTC. The encoded protein is CASSNRDRGKDEQYF. The variable domain in full, completed from reference TRBV13 and TRBJ2-7, reads AAGVIQSPRHLIKEKRETATLKCYPIPRHDTVYWYQQGPGQDPQFLISFYEKMQSDKGSIPDRFSAQQFSDYHSELNMSSLELGDSALYFCASSNRDRGKDEQYFGPGTRLTVT.

This clone was seen a single time. The CDR3 protein is CASSFSGQGMGAQFF. The CDR3 coding sequence is TGTGCCAGCAGCTTTTCCGGACAGGGGATGGGAGCCCAGTTCTTC. J is TRBJ2-1 and V is TRBV7-6; 9 bases match TRBD1. J lost 13 bases, V lost 3 bases, and 13 bases had no gene match. CDR1 is SGHVS and CDR2 is FNYEAQ in the germline V gene. The CDR3 spans 15 residues.

The rearrangement uses TRBV11-3 and TRBJ2-7; 8 bases are shared with TRBD2. The V gene end was trimmed by 6 bases and the J gene end by 5 bases; junction bases not matched to a gene: 21. Germline V gene lookup returns CDR1 SGHNT and CDR2 YENEEA. The CDR3 totals 18 residues. As DNA, the CDR3 is TGTGCCAGCAGAAACAGGGTAGAGCGGGAGCCCAATCTCCACGAGCAGTACTTC. Amino acid sequence: CASRNRVEREPNLHEQYF.

The rearrangement joins TRBV5-1 to TRBJ2-7; D possibly corresponds to TRBD1 (5 bases). Germline V lookup: CDR1 SGHRS, CDR2 YFSETQ. The germline V and J ends were trimmed by 0 bases and 4 bases, with 5 bases remaining between them. This CDR3 region has 12 residues. The CDR3 DNA is TGCGCCAGCAGCTTGGAGGGGTACGAGCAGTACTTC. Its translation is CASSLEGYEQYF.

This clone was detected only once. The chain is built from TRBV4-1 and TRBJ1-1; D not resolved. Trimming removed 2 bases at V and 0 bases at J, with 13 bases between. The CDR3 runs 16 residues. From germline, CDR1 is MGHRA and CDR2 YSYEKL. The CDR3 DNA follows: TGCGCCAGCAGCCAACCTCTTATCCGGGTGAACACTGAAGCTTTCTTT. Translation: CASSQPLIRVNTEAFF.

The chain joins TRBV27 to TRBJ1-3; 7 nucleotides match TRBD1. Germline CDR1 MNHEY, CDR2 SMNVEV (reference sequence). There are 15 residues in the CDR3. J lost 4 bases, V lost 5 bases, and 8 bases had no gene match. In DNA, the CDR3 is TGTGCCAGCAGTGCGGAACAGGGGTTAGGAAACACCATATATTTT. Its translation is CASSAEQGLGNTIYF.